This T cell receptor (beta chain) was identified during a study of T cell changes during pregnancy in multiple sclerosis. Clones were sequenced by immunoSEQ multiplex PCR, and TCRdb holds only the in-frame ones, with some missing. The table includes about 67,000 clones, approximately 92% detected once. V gave up 8 bases and J gave up 4 bases; unmatched junction bases: 6. This CDR3 contains 13 residues. Germline CDR1 is LNHDA and CDR2 is SQIVND (reference sequence). The J gene is TRBJ1-2, the V gene TRBV19, with 8 bases identical to TRBD1. The TCR was taken from a female donor with multiple sclerosis, enrolled in a pregnancy study. The starting material was peripheral blood, obtained in the first trimester of pregnancy. This chain's CDR3 is CASSGTGLYGYTF. The CDR3 DNA reads TGTGCCAGTTCCGGGACAGGTCTCTATGGCTACACCTTC. Looking up the rest from reference TRBV19 and TRBJ1-2 gives the full variable domain: DGGITQSPKYLFRKEGQNVTLSCEQNLNHDAMYWYRQDPGQGLRLIYYSQIVNDFQKGDIAEGYSVSREKKESFPLTVTSAQKNPTAFYLCASSGTGLYGYTFGSGTRLTVV.